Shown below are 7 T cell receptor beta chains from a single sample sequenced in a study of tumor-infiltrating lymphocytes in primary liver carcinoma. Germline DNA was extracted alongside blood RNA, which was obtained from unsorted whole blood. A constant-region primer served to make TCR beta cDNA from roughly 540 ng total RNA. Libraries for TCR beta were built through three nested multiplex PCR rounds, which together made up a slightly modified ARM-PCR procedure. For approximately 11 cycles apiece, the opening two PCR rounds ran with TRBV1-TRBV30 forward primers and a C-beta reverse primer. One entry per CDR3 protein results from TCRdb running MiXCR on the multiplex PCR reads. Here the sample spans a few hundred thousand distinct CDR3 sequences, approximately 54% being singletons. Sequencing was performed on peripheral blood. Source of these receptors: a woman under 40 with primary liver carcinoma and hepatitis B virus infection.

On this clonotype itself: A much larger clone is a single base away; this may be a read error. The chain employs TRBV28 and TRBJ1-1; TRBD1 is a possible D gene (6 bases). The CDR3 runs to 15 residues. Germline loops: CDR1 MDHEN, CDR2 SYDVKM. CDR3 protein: CASSSPGQRNTEAIF. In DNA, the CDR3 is TGTGCCAGCAGTTCGCCGGGACAAAGGAACACTGAAGCTATCTTT.

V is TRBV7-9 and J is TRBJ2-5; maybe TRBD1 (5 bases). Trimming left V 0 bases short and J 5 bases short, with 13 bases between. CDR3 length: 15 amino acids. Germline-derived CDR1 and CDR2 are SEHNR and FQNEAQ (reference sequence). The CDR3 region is CASSLAGAAWETQYF. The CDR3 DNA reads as TGTGCCAGCAGCTTAGCAGGGGCGGCTTGGGAGACCCAGTACTTC.

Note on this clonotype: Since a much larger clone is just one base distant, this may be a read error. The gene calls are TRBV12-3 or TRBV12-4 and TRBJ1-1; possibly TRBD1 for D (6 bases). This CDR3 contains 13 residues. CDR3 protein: CTSSLKAQGSTFF. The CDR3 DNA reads TGTACCAGCAGTTTAAAGGCACAGGGCTCCACTTTCTTT.

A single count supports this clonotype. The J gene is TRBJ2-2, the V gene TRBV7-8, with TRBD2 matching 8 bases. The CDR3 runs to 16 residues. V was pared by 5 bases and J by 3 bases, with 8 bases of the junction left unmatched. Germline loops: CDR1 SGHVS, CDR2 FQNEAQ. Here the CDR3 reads CASSELPGGDTGELFF. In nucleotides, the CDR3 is TGTGCCAGCAGCGAACTACCGGGAGGGGACACCGGGGAGCTGTTTTTT.

In nucleotides, the CDR3 is TGTGCCTGGAACCCCGACAGGGGTAACATTCAGTACTTC. It encodes CAWNPDRGNIQYF. The chain carries TRBV30 and TRBJ2-4; 8 bases agree with TRBD1. In germline, CDR1 is GTSNPN, CDR2 SVGIG (reference sequence). CDR3 length: 13 residues. The J segment lost 7 bases and the V segment lost 4 bases, leaving 6 bases of the junction unmatched.

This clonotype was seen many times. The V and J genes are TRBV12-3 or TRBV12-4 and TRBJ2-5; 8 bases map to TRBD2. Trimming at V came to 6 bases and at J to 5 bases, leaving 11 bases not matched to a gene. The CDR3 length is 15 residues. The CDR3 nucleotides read TGTGCCAGCAGAGTTGGGACTAGAGCGCCGGAGACCCAGTACTTC. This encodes CASRVGTRAPETQYF.

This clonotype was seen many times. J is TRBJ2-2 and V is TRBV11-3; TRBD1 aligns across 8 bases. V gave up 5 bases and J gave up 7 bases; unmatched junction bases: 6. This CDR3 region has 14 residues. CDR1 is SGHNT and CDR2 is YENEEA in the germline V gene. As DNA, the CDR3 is TGTGCCAGCAGCCCACGGACAGGGAACGGGGAGCTGTTTTTT. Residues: CASSPRTGNGELFF. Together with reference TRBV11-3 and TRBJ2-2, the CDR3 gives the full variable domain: EAGVVQSPRYKIIEKKQPVAFWCNPISGHNTLYWYLQNLGQGPELLIRYENEEAVDDSQLPKDRFSAERLKGVDSTLKIQPAELGDSAVYLCASSPRTGNGELFFGEGSRLTVL.